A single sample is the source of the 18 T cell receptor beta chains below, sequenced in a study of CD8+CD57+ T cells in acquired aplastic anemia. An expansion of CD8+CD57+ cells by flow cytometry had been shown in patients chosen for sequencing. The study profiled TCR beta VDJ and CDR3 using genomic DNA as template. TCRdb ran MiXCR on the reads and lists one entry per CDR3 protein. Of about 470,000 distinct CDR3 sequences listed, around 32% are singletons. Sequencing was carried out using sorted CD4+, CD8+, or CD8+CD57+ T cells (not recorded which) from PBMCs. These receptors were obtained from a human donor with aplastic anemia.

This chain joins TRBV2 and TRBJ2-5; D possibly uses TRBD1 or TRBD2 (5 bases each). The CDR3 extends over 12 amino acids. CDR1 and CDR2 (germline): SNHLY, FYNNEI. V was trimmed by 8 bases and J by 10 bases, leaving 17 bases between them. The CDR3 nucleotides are TGTGCCAGCGGATCTGGGACGGGGATCCAGTACTTC. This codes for CASGSGTGIQYF.

In DNA, the CDR3 is TGTGCCAGCAGTGAATATGGACAGCGTACAGAGCCCCAGCATTTT. Translation: CASSEYGQRTEPQHF. J is TRBJ1-5 and V is TRBV2; TRBD1 might be the D (6 bases). This CDR3 has 15 amino acids. CDR1 SNHLY and CDR2 FYNNEI come from the germline V gene. Trimming shortened V by 2 bases and J by 8 bases, and 16 bases separated the two germline ends.

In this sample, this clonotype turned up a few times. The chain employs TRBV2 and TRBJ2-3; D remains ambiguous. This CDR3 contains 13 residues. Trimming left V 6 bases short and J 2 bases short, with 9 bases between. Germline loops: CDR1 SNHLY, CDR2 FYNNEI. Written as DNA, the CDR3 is TGTGCCAGCAGCCAGTTGATCACAGATACGCAGTATTTT. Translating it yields CASSQLITDTQYF.

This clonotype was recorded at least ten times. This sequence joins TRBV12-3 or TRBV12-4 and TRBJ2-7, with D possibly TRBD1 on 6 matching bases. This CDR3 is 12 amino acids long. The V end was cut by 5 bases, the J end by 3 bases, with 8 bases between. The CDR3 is CASSRDIYEQYF. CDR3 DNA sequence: TGTGCCAGCAGTCGGGACATCTACGAGCAGTACTTC.

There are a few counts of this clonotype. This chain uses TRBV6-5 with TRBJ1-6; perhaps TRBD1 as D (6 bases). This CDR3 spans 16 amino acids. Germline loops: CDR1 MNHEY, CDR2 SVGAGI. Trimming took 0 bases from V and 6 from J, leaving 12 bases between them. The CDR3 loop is CASSYSSPRGNSPLHF. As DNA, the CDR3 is TGTGCCAGCAGTTACTCGAGCCCCAGGGGTAATTCACCCCTCCACTTT.

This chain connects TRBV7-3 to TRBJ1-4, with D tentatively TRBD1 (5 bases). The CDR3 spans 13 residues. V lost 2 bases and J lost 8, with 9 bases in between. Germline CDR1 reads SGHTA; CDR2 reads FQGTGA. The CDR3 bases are TGTGCCAGCAGCTTATGGGGGGGGGAAAAACTGTTTTTT. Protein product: CASSLWGGEKLFF.

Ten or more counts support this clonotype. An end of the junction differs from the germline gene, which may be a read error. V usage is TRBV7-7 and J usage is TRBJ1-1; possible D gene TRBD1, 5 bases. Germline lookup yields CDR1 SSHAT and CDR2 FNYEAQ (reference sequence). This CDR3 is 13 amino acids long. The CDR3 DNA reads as TGTGCTAGCAGCTTTAAGCAGGGCACTGAAGCTTTCTTT. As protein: CASSFKQGTEAFF.

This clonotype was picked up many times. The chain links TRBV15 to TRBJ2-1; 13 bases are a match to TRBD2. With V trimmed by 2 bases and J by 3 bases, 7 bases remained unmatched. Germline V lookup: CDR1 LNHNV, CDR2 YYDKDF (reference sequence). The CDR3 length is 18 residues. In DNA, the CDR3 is TGTGCCACCAGCAGACTCGGGACTAGCGGGATGTACTACAATGAGCAGTTCTTC. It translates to CATSRLGTSGMYYNEQFF. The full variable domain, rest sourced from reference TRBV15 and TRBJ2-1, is DAMVIQNPRYQVTQFGKPVTLSCSQTLNHNVMYWYQQKSSQAPKLLFHYYDKDFNNEADTPDNFQSRRPNTSFCFLDIRSPGLGDTAMYLCATSRLGTSGMYYNEQFFGPGTRLTVL.

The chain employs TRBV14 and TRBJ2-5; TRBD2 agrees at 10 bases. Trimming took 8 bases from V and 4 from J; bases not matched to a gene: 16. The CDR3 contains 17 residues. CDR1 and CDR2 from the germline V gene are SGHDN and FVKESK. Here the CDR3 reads CASSPTSLAGGLETQYF. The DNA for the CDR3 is TGTGCCAGCTCACCGACCTCGTTAGCGGGGGGCCTAGAGACCCAGTACTTC.

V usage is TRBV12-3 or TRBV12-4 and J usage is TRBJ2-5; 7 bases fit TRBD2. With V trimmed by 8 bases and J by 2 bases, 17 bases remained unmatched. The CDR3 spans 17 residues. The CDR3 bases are TGTGCCAGCGTCCCGCCTAGCGGTTGGACTGAACAAGAGACCCAGTACTTC. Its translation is CASVPPSGWTEQETQYF.

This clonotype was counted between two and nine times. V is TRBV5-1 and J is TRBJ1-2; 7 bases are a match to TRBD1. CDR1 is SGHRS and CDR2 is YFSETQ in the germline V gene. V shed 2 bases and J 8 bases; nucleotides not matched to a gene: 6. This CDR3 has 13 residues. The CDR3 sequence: CASSFLTGMGYTF. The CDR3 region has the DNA TGCGCCAGCAGCTTTTTGACAGGGATGGGCTACACCTTC.

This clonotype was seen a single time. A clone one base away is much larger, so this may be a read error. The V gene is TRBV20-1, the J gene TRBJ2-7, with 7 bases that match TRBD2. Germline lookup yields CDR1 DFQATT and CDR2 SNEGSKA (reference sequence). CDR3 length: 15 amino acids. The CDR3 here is CSAPLWEGRTYEQCF. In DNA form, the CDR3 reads TGCAGTGCTCCCCTCTGGGAGGGACGTACCTACGAGCAGTGCTTC.

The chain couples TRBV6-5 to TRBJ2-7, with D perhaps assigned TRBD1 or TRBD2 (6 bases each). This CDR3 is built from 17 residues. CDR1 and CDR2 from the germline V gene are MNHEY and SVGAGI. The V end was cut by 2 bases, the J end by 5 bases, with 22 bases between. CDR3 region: CASSYVLIPGARNEQYF. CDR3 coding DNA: TGTGCCAGCAGTTACGTCCTCATCCCGGGGGCAAGGAACGAGCAGTACTTC.

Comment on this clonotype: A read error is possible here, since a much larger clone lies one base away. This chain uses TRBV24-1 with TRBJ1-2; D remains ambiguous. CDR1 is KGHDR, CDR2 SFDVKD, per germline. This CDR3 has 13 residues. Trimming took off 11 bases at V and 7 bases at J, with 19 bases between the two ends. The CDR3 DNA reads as TGTGCCAGCAGCCAAACCGGGATCGGTGGCTACACCTTC. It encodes CASSQTGIGGYTF.

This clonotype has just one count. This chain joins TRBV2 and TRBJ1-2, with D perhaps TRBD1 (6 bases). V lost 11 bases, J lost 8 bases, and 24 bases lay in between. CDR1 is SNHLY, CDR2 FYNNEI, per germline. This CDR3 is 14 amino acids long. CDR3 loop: CAWVNKQGLGGYTF. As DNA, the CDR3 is TGTGCCTGGGTTAACAAACAGGGATTGGGCGGCTACACCTTC.

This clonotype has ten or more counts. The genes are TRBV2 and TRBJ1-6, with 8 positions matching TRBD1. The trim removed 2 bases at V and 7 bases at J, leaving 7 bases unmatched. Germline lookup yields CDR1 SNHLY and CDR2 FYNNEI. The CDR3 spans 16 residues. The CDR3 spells CASSEQSRQGNSPLHF. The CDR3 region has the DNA TGTGCCAGCAGTGAACAATCCCGACAGGGGAATTCACCCCTCCACTTT.

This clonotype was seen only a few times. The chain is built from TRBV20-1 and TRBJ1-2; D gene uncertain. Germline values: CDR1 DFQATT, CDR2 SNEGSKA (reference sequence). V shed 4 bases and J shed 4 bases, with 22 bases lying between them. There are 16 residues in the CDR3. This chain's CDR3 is CSATGSEGGMIYGYTF. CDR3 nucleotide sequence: TGCAGTGCTACCGGTTCCGAGGGAGGAATGATCTATGGCTACACCTTC.

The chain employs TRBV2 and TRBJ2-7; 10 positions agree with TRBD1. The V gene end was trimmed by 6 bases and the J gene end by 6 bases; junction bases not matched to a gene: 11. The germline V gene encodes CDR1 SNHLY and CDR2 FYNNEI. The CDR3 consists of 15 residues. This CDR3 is CASSRQGALLSEQYF. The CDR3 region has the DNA TGTGCCAGCAGCCGACAGGGGGCGTTATTAAGCGAGCAGTACTTC.